This T cell receptor (beta chain) comes out of a study of human T cells and chemical hapten exposure. Overall study: Small differences in pooled library volume mainly drove the variation in TCR yields per sample.

The study, taken as a whole, reports: DPC sensitization left the count of TCRs above 1 in 1000 unchanged.

On this clonotype: Its antigen remains unidentified.

The CDR3 has 12 amino acids. V was cut by 7 bases and J by 1 base, with 10 bases left in between. The germline CDR1 and CDR2 sequences are DFQATT and SNEGSKA (reference sequence). The library tagged each cDNA molecule with unique molecular identifiers. A single record per CDR3 protein comes from TCRdb applying MiXCR to the RACE reads. The table lists about 77,000 distinct CDR3 sequences, around 9.4% of them singletons, with about 1.7% in the top ten. Specified time point: healthy volunteer bleed at 6 weeks. Whole blood that had not been fractionated was the source of extracted total RNA. This receptor was obtained from a female donor in good health. Some clones in this sample may be carry-over from other donors' samples. Sequenced: whole blood. J is TRBJ1-1 and V is TRBV20-1; maybe TRBD1 (5 bases). The CDR3 reads CSVEGRNTEAFF. The CDR3 DNA reads as TGCAGTGTTGAGGGGAGGAACACTGAAGCTTTCTTT.